These 32 T cell receptor beta chains share one sample of origin, sequenced in a study of T cell changes during pregnancy in multiple sclerosis. Using immunoSEQ multiplex PCR, the repertoire was profiled, and TCRdb retains in-frame clones only, with some absent. This sample has under 65,000 clones, with roughly 90% found just once. Sample: peripheral blood, taken in the second trimester of pregnancy. These receptor sequences come from a female donor with multiple sclerosis, enrolled in a pregnancy study.

This chain joins TRBV9 and TRBJ2-7; possibly TRBD2 for D (5 bases). There are 15 residues in the CDR3. Germline lookup yields CDR1 SGDLS and CDR2 YYNGEE. The V and J ends lost 0 bases and 3 bases respectively, with 13 bases between them. CDR3 in amino acids: CASSVEASRDYEQYF. The CDR3 DNA follows: TGTGCCAGCAGCGTAGAGGCTAGCCGAGACTACGAGCAGTACTTC. Filled out from reference TRBV9 and TRBJ2-7, the complete variable domain reads DSGVTQTPKHLITATGQRVTLRCSPRSGDLSVYWYQQSLDQGLQFLIQYYNGEERAKGNILERFSAQQFPDLHSELNLSSLELGDSALYFCASSVEASRDYEQYFGPGTRLTVT.

V is TRBV28 and J is TRBJ1-2; 8 nucleotides line up with TRBD1. The CDR3 spans 14 residues. CDR1 is MDHEN, CDR2 SYDVKM, per germline. Germline trimming cut 5 bases from V and 3 bases from J; bases unmatched to any gene: 5. Written as DNA, the CDR3 is TGTGCCAGCAGTGAGAGACAGGGGTACTATGGCTACACCTTC. Its protein is CASSERQGYYGYTF.

The V call is TRBV7-2, the J call TRBJ2-2; D might be TRBD2 (6 bases). There are 15 residues in the CDR3. V was cut by 0 bases and J by 1 base, with 6 bases left in between. Germline V CDR1 and CDR2: SGHTA, FQGNSA. The CDR3 sequence is CASSLAGGNTGELFF. As DNA, the CDR3 is TGTGCCAGCAGCTTAGCCGGGGGGAACACCGGGGAGCTGTTTTTT.

CDR3 loop: CASSTGQGASEGYTF. Written as DNA, the CDR3 is TGTGCCAGTAGTACCGGACAGGGGGCATCGGAGGGCTACACCTTC. This chain connects TRBV19 to TRBJ1-2; 11 nucleotides line up with TRBD1. Germline loops: CDR1 LNHDA, CDR2 SQIVND (reference sequence). The CDR3 runs to 15 residues. Trimming removed 4 bases from V and 8 bases from J; junction bases left unmatched: 9. The full variable domain, rest sourced from reference TRBV19 and TRBJ1-2, is DGGITQSPKYLFRKEGQNVTLSCEQNLNHDAMYWYRQDPGQGLRLIYYSQIVNDFQKGDIAEGYSVSREKKESFPLTVTSAQKNPTAFYLCASSTGQGASEGYTFGSGTRLTVV.

V and J are TRBV18 and TRBJ1-2; possible D gene TRBD1, 5 bases. The CDR3 has 13 residues. Trimming stripped 3 bases from V and 5 bases from J, with 10 bases between. Germline-derived CDR1 and CDR2 are KGHSH and LQKENI. CDR3: CASSPPGGYGYTF. CDR3 DNA: TGTGCCAGCTCACCCCCTGGGGGGTATGGCTACACCTTC.

This chain links TRBV6-1 with TRBJ2-3; D unresolved. V lost 4 bases, J lost 6 bases, and 11 bases lay in between. Germline-derived CDR1 and CDR2 are MNHNS and SASEGT. This CDR3 region has 13 residues. The CDR3 DNA sequence: TGTGCCAGCAGTGTAAGCTCCTCGGATACGCAGTATTTT. This sequence encodes CASSVSSSDTQYF.

J is TRBJ1-4 and V is TRBV2; 8 bases are a match to TRBD1. The CDR3 is 13 amino acids. V was clipped by 5 bases and J by 5 bases; unmatched bases: 1. Germline V gene sequence: CDR1 SNHLY, CDR2 FYNNEI. Here the CDR3 DNA reads TGTGCCAGCAGTTGGGACAGGAATGAAAAACTGTTTTTT. Amino acids: CASSWDRNEKLFF.

Only a few counts were recorded for this clone. The V call is TRBV5-1, the J call TRBJ2-2, with TRBD2 matching 10 bases. After removal of 4 bases from V and 4 bases from J, the junction contained 1 base not matched to a gene. The CDR3 has 14 residues. Looked up from germline, CDR1 is SGHRS and CDR2 is YFSETQ. CDR3 nucleotides: TGCGCCAGCAGCGTAGCGGGAGGCACCGGGGAGCTGTTTTTT. Translation: CASSVAGGTGELFF.

The chain employs TRBV16 and TRBJ2-4; 8 nucleotides match TRBD1. The trim removed 2 bases at V and 8 bases at J, leaving 5 bases unmatched. The germline CDR1 and CDR2 sequences are KGHSY and FQNENV. The CDR3 totals 14 residues. CDR3 nucleotide sequence: TGTGCCAGCAGCCAACGGGGACAGGCGGACATTCAGTACTTC. It codes for CASSQRGQADIQYF.

V and J are TRBV6-1 and TRBJ2-5, with TRBD2 matching over 8 bases. Germline V lookup: CDR1 MNHNS, CDR2 SASEGT. Germline trimming cut 6 bases from V and 4 bases from J; bases unmatched to any gene: 10. The CDR3 runs 15 residues. The CDR3 DNA reads as TGTGCCAGCAGCGGGTACCGGGGGGGCCCAGAGACCCAGTACTTC. This gives the protein CASSGYRGGPETQYF.

This chain connects TRBV7-9 to TRBJ2-2; D gene ambiguous. Trimming cost V 4 bases and J 1 base, with 7 bases left between them. Germline V CDR1 and CDR2: SEHNR, FQNEAQ (reference sequence). There are 14 residues in the CDR3. CDR3 nucleotides: TGTGCCAGCAGCTCAGGAAAGAACACCGGGGAGCTGTTTTTT. Translation gives CASSSGKNTGELFF. Full variable domain (remainder filled in from reference TRBV7-9 and TRBJ2-2): DTGVSQNPRHKITKRGQNVTFRCDPISEHNRLYWYRQTLGQGPEFLTYFQNEAQLEKSRLLSDRFSAERPKGSFSTLEIQRTEQGDSAMYLCASSSGKNTGELFFGEGSRLTVL.

This chain joins TRBV6-1 and TRBJ2-3; D gene ambiguous. From germline, CDR1 is MNHNS and CDR2 SASEGT. Trimming took off 4 bases at V and 2 bases at J, with 13 bases between the two ends. This CDR3 spans 15 amino acids. The CDR3 coding sequence is TGTGCCAGCAGTGTTTTTGGCACAACCACAGATACGCAGTATTTT. It codes for CASSVFGTTTDTQYF.

V gene TRBV5-1 combines with J gene TRBJ2-5; 13 bases are shared with TRBD2. V trimming: 4 bases; J trimming: 4 bases; junction bases outside the gene matches: 10. Germline-derived CDR1 and CDR2 are SGHRS and YFSETQ. The CDR3 length is 17 residues. Here the CDR3 DNA reads TGCGCCAGCAGCCCTGGGGGACTAGCGGGAACCAGAGAGACCCAGTACTTC. This codes for CASSPGGLAGTRETQYF.

This chain connects TRBV11-2 to TRBJ2-5; 11 bases match TRBD1. Trimming cost V 5 bases and J 2 bases; bases outside gene matches: 4. Germline V lookup: CDR1 SGHAT, CDR2 FQNNGV. The CDR3 consists of 15 residues. DNA for the CDR3: TGTGCCAGCAGCCGCCGGGACAGGGGGCAAGAGACCCAGTACTTC. This translates into CASSRRDRGQETQYF.

The gene calls are TRBV7-6 and TRBJ1-3, with D unclear. CDR1 and CDR2 (germline): SGHVS, FNYEAQ. V was clipped by 5 bases and J by 3 bases, with 11 bases between them. The CDR3 sequence is 14 residues long. The CDR3 DNA is TGTGCCAGCAGCCCAATGGGAGGTGGAAACACCATATATTTT. Translated: CASSPMGGGNTIYF.

The genes are TRBV5-1 and TRBJ1-1, with 9 bases lining up with TRBD1. The CDR3 is 14 residues long. With 6 bases clipped from V and 1 base from J, the junction kept 4 bases outside the gene matches. Germline CDR1 reads SGHRS; CDR2 reads YFSETQ. The CDR3 is CASNRGQGNTEAFF. The DNA for the CDR3 is TGCGCCAGCAATAGGGGACAGGGGAACACTGAAGCTTTCTTT.

This clone was detected only once. The chain has TRBV7-9 and TRBJ2-3; D is unresolved. With 5 bases removed from V and 0 bases from J, the gap between germline ends came to 9 bases. This CDR3 has 14 amino acids. Germline CDR1 and CDR2: SEHNR and FQNEAQ (reference sequence). In DNA, the CDR3 is TGTGCCAGCAGCCTCACCGGTAGCACAGATACGCAGTATTTT. This gives the protein CASSLTGSTDTQYF. Supplemented by reference TRBV7-9 and TRBJ2-3, the full variable domain reads DTGVSQNPRHKITKRGQNVTFRCDPISEHNRLYWYRQTLGQGPEFLTYFQNEAQLEKSRLLSDRFSAERPKGSFSTLEIQRTEQGDSAMYLCASSLTGSTDTQYFGPGTRLTVL.

The genes are TRBV11-2 and TRBJ2-2; D call uncertain. The CDR3 has 15 amino acids. Per the germline V gene, CDR1 is SGHAT and CDR2 is FQNNGV. V lost 1 base and J 4 bases, leaving 10 bases between the germline ends. This CDR3 is CASSLGSPSTGELFF. The CDR3 DNA is TGTGCCAGCAGCTTAGGGTCGCCGAGCACCGGGGAGCTGTTTTTT.

The rearrangement links TRBV6-1 to TRBJ1-5, with 7 nucleotides matching TRBD1. This CDR3 has 14 residues. Per germline, CDR1 MNHNS and CDR2 SASEGT. The ends lost 5 bases at V and 5 bases at J; junction bases unmatched: 6. The CDR3 loop reads CASSTGQVDQPQHF. The CDR3 region has the DNA TGTGCCAGCAGTACTGGACAGGTGGATCAGCCCCAGCATTTT.

The chain has TRBV19 and TRBJ2-7, with a weak D call TRBD2 (6 bases). Per the germline V gene, CDR1 is LNHDA and CDR2 is SQIVND (reference sequence). The CDR3 runs 14 residues. The V end lost 3 bases, the J end lost 3 bases, and 12 bases lay between the germline ends. The CDR3 DNA sequence: TGTGCCAGTAGTATGGGGGGAGAGTTCTACGAGCAGTACTTC. Protein product: CASSMGGEFYEQYF.

The rearrangement joins TRBV6-6 to TRBJ2-7; 9 bases align to TRBD2. CDR1 MNHNY and CDR2 SVGAGI come from the germline V gene (reference sequence). The CDR3 totals 15 residues. V gave up 2 bases and J gave up 6 bases; unmatched junction bases: 8. CDR3 sequence reads: CASSYSAGGTGEQYF. The CDR3, as DNA: TGTGCCAGCAGTTACAGTGCGGGAGGGACGGGCGAGCAGTACTTC.

V usage is TRBV6-5 and J usage is TRBJ1-1; D not certain. Trimming removed 5 bases at V and 5 bases at J, with 9 bases between. The germline CDR1 and CDR2 sequences are MNHEY and SVGAGI. This CDR3 comprises 12 residues. Written as DNA, the CDR3 is TGTGCCAGCAGTACAGATGCGACTGAAGCTTTCTTT. This codes for CASSTDATEAFF.

CDR3 sequence reads: CASSLLAGDLSEQYF. Written as DNA, the CDR3 is TGTGCCAGCAGCTTGTTAGCGGGAGATCTCAGCGAGCAGTACTTC. The chain joins TRBV7-2 to TRBJ2-7; 9 bases align to TRBD2. Trimming cost V 3 bases and J 6 bases; bases outside gene matches: 9. Germline CDR1 and CDR2: SGHTA and FQGNSA. This CDR3 comprises 15 residues.

The chain joins TRBV27 to TRBJ2-7; 8 nucleotides match TRBD2. Germline CDR1 and CDR2: MNHEY and SMNVEV (reference sequence). The CDR3 runs to 16 residues. The J segment lost 3 bases and the V segment lost 5 bases, leaving 12 bases of the junction unmatched. CDR3 sequence: CASSPRGGSPYYEQYF. The CDR3 DNA reads TGTGCCAGCAGTCCCCGGGGGGGTAGCCCCTACTACGAGCAGTACTTC.

This clone was seen only a few times. The CDR3 spells CASRDSEHQPQHF. The CDR3, as DNA: TGTGCCAGCAGGGACAGCGAACATCAGCCCCAGCATTTT. The chain joins TRBV2 to TRBJ1-5; possibly TRBD1 for D (6 bases). Trimming stripped 6 bases from V and 5 bases from J, with 11 bases between. Germline V gene data show CDR1 as SNHLY and CDR2 as FYNNEI. This CDR3 is built from 13 residues.

This clone was observed a handful of times. This chain joins TRBV2 and TRBJ2-7; a weak D match, TRBD1 (6 bases). The CDR3 has 12 residues. Germline-derived CDR1 and CDR2 are SNHLY and FYNNEI. V lost 4 bases to trimming and J lost 7 bases, with 11 bases between them. This CDR3 reads CASSVTGSEQYF. The CDR3 nucleotides read TGTGCCAGCAGTGTGACAGGTAGTGAGCAGTACTTC.

The rearrangement joins TRBV27 to TRBJ2-7, with 7 positions matching TRBD1. CDR1 is MNHEY and CDR2 is SMNVEV in the germline V gene (reference sequence). Trimming cost V 5 bases and J 3 bases; bases outside gene matches: 10. The CDR3 spans 15 residues. This CDR3 is CASSTRDSLYYEQYF. The CDR3, as DNA: TGTGCCAGCAGTACCCGGGACAGTCTATACTACGAGCAGTACTTC.

The V call is TRBV14, the J call TRBJ2-5; a weak D match, TRBD2 (6 bases). CDR3 length: 15 amino acids. V gave up 1 base and J gave up 9 bases, with 18 bases separating them. Germline CDR1 is SGHDN and CDR2 is FVKESK. CDR3 sequence (DNA): TGTGCCAGCAGCCAAGGATCGGGGGAGTCGGAGCCCCAGTACTTC. Translated: CASSQGSGESEPQYF.

The chain carries TRBV7-6 and TRBJ2-7; tentative D call: TRBD2 (5 bases). V was shortened by 5 bases and J by 1 base, with 18 bases between the two germline ends. The germline CDR1 and CDR2 sequences are SGHVS and FNYEAQ. The CDR3 sequence is 16 residues long. The CDR3 loop is CASSPRSGVRSYEQYF. In DNA form, the CDR3 reads TGTGCCAGCAGCCCCAGATCCGGGGTAAGATCCTACGAGCAGTACTTC.

CDR3 sequence (DNA): TGCAGCGTTGATAATCAGGGCGGCTATGGCTACACCTTC. Encoded protein: CSVDNQGGYGYTF. V and J are TRBV29-1 and TRBJ1-2; TRBD1 is a possible D gene (5 bases). Per the germline V gene, CDR1 is SQVTM and CDR2 is ANQGSEA. CDR3 length equals 13 residues. Trimming cost V 3 bases and J 4 bases, with 12 bases left between them.

The CDR3 region is CASSLGEFGTGELFF. In nucleotides, the CDR3 is TGTGCCAGCAGCTTAGGGGAGTTCGGCACCGGGGAGCTGTTTTTT. The rearrangement links TRBV7-9 to TRBJ2-2, with a weak D call TRBD2 (5 bases). This CDR3 is 15 amino acids long. CDR1 and CDR2 (germline): SEHNR, FQNEAQ (reference sequence). The V gene lost 1 base and the J gene lost 4 bases, with 10 bases spanning the gap.

The chain recombines TRBV6-1 with TRBJ2-1, with 8 bases that match TRBD1. The CDR3 length is 15 residues. CDR1 is MNHNS, CDR2 SASEGT, per germline. V trimming: 8 bases; J trimming: 3 bases; junction bases outside the gene matches: 9. CDR3 bases: TGTGCCAGCGGCACCGGACAGGGTGGCTACAATGAGCAGTTCTTC. Protein product: CASGTGQGGYNEQFF.